The clone carrying this TCR beta chain appeared a few times. The V and J ends lost 2 bases and 2 bases respectively, with 10 bases between them. Looked up from germline, CDR1 is MNHNS and CDR2 is SASEGT. This CDR3 is 14 amino acids long. Authors' data handling: Nucleated cell counts were estimated from reference gene primer amplification. Using immunoSEQ multiplex PCR, the repertoire was profiled, and TCRdb retains in-frame clones only, with some absent. V and J calls and clone size are those listed in that table; D and trimming were worked out from the DNA. The sample includes 310,000 or so clones, more than 75% seen only once; the top ten take approximately 2%. The data derive from a study of blood T cell repertoires in COVID-19. Study summary: The United States, Italy and Spain supplied acute and convalescent COVID-19 samples. PBMCs, B-cell-depleted T cells, or T cells provided the cDNA or gDNA that made up the material.

The TCR was taken from a woman between 25 and 40 years old who had recovered from COVID-19. This chain links TRBV6-1 with TRBJ2-7; D is undetermined. Sequenced material: peripheral blood. CDR3 DNA sequence: TGTGCCAGCAGTGAATATGGGCCACCCTACGAGCAGTACTTC. This codes for CASSEYGPPYEQYF.